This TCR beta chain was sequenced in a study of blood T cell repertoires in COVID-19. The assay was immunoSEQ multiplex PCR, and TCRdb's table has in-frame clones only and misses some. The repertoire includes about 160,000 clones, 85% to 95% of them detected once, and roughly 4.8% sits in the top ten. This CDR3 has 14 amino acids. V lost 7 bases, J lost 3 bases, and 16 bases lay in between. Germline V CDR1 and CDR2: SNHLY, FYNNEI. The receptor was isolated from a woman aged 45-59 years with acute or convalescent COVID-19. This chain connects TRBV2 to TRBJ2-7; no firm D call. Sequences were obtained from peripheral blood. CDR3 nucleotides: TGTGCCAGCAATGGGCTAACCGGCCTCTACGAGCAGTACTTC. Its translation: CASNGLTGLYEQYF.